Following are 24 T cell receptor beta chains from one sample sequenced in a study of Graves' ophthalmopathy and Graves' hyperthyroidism. Transcripts of RNA were the source for amplifying TCR beta CDR3 regions. Amplification began with first-round RT-PCR using HTBI primers, then second-round multiplex PCR was performed. TCRdb reprocessed the multiplex PCR reads with MiXCR, giving one entry per CDR3 protein. The sample carries some 39,000 distinct CDR3 sequences, approximately 53% recorded once. Material: peripheral blood. All receptors derive from an adult woman with stable Graves' hyperthyroidism.

The J gene is TRBJ2-7, the V gene TRBV20-1, with D hard to call. Germline V lookup: CDR1 DFQATT, CDR2 SNEGSKA (reference sequence). This CDR3 spans 11 amino acids. V was cut by 0 bases and J by 6 bases, with 6 bases left in between. This CDR3 reads CSARDGREQYF. The CDR3, as DNA: TGCAGTGCTAGAGATGGTCGCGAGCAGTACTTC.

In its sample, this clonotype was seen many times. The rearrangement uses TRBV29-1 and TRBJ2-6, with TRBD1 as a possible D gene (6 bases). Germline CDR1 is SQVTM and CDR2 is ANQGSEA. The CDR3 runs to 16 residues. V was clipped by 4 bases and J by 4 bases, with 17 bases between them. The CDR3 region is CSVVLGAVSGANVLTF. CDR3 DNA: TGCAGCGTTGTACTGGGGGCTGTCTCCGGGGCCAACGTCCTGACTTTC.

This chain connects TRBV15 to TRBJ1-2; 8 bases align to TRBD1. Germline V gene lookup returns CDR1 LNHNV and CDR2 YYDKDF (reference sequence). This CDR3 is 16 amino acids long. V lost 0 bases to trimming and J lost 8 bases; unmatched junction nucleotides: 11. The DNA for the CDR3 is TGTGCCACCAGCAGAGAAGGGGCAGGGGGCGCGGCAGGCTACACCTTC. Its protein product is CATSREGAGGAAGYTF. Full variable domain (outside the CDR3, taken from reference TRBV15 and TRBJ1-2): DAMVIQNPRYQVTQFGKPVTLSCSQTLNHNVMYWYQQKSSQAPKLLFHYYDKDFNNEADTPDNFQSRRPNTSFCFLDIRSPGLGDTAMYLCATSREGAGGAAGYTFGSGTRLTVV.

This clonotype appeared many times. The rearrangement uses TRBV7-9 and TRBJ1-1; a possible D gene is TRBD1 (5 bases). The CDR3 is 14 amino acids. From germline, CDR1 is SEHNR and CDR2 FQNEAQ (reference sequence). V was cut by 3 bases and J by 4 bases, with 12 bases left in between. The CDR3 bases are TGTGCCAGCAGCTTCCAGGGCGGGGGCACTGAAGCTTTCTTT. This encodes CASSFQGGGTEAFF.

This clonotype came up many times. The chain joins TRBV28 to TRBJ1-2; TRBD1 aligns across 8 bases. V trimming: 4 bases; J trimming: 4 bases; junction bases outside the gene matches: 5. Germline CDR1 and CDR2: MDHEN and SYDVKM. There are 14 residues in the CDR3. The CDR3 here is CASSWDRLLYGYTF. DNA for the CDR3: TGTGCCAGCAGTTGGGACAGGTTGCTCTATGGCTACACCTTC.

In its sample, this clonotype was seen many times. The V gene is TRBV28, the J gene TRBJ2-7; the match to TRBD1 covers 8 bases. The ends lost 6 bases at V and 0 bases at J; junction bases unmatched: 13. From germline, CDR1 is MDHEN and CDR2 SYDVKM. There are 17 residues in the CDR3. The CDR3 spells CASSPKVLQGDSYEQYF. The CDR3 DNA is TGTGCCAGCAGCCCAAAGGTCCTACAGGGGGACTCCTACGAGCAGTACTTC. Based on the CDR3 plus reference TRBV28 and TRBJ2-7, the full variable domain is DVKVTQSSRYLVKRTGEKVFLECVQDMDHENMFWYRQDPGLGLRLIYFSYDVKMKEKGDIPEGYSVSREKKERFSLILESASTNQTSMYLCASSPKVLQGDSYEQYFGPGTRLTVT.

This clonotype occurred a few times. The V call is TRBV20-1, the J call TRBJ2-5; TRBD2 aligns across 13 bases. Looked up from germline, CDR1 is DFQATT and CDR2 is SNEGSKA (reference sequence). V lost 6 bases to trimming and J lost 4 bases; unmatched junction nucleotides: 2. CDR3 size: 13 residues. The CDR3 bases are TGCAGTGCCGGACTAGCGGGAGCAGAGACCCAGTACTTC. Its translation is CSAGLAGAETQYF.

Note on this clonotype: The CDR3 does not close with the conserved phenylalanine or tryptophan, likely indicating a read error. The chain is built from TRBV6-5 and TRBJ2-3, with 9 positions matching TRBD1. This CDR3 has 14 amino acids. The V gene end was trimmed by 5 bases and the J gene end by 5 bases; junction bases not matched to a gene: 5. The germline gives CDR1 MNHEY, CDR2 SVGAGI. CDR3 amino acids: CASSEGTGKDTQYL. The CDR3 DNA reads TGTGCCAGCAGTGAAGGGACAGGGAAAGATACGCAGTATCTT.

This sequence joins TRBV29-1 and TRBJ1-2; the D is unclear. The germline CDR1 and CDR2 sequences are SQVTM and ANQGSEA. This CDR3 spans 10 amino acids. CDR3: CVVTAYGYTF. The CDR3 coding sequence is TGCGTTGTGACGGCCTATGGCTACACCTTC. The full variable domain, with the rest looked up from reference TRBV29-1 and TRBJ1-2, is SAVISQKPSRDICQRGTSLTIQCQVDSQVTMMFWYRQQPGQSLTLIATANQGSEATYESGFVIDKFPISRPNLTFSTLTVSNMSPEDSSIYLCVVTAYGYTFGSGTRLTVV.

Of note for this clonotype: A much more abundant neighbour one base away suggests this may be a read error. The chain recombines TRBV18 with TRBJ2-7; the match to TRBD1 covers 7 bases. The V and J ends lost 4 bases and 7 bases, in that order; junction bases with no gene match: 7. CDR1 is KGHSH and CDR2 is LQKENI in the germline V gene. The CDR3 contains 13 residues. The CDR3 DNA sequence: TGTGCCAGCTCACGGAACAGGGGTCAAGAGCAGTACTTC. This codes for CASSRNRGQEQYF.

This clonotype appeared many times. V gene TRBV5-5 combines with J gene TRBJ1-2; D is ambiguous. The V gene's germline CDR1 is SGHKS and CDR2 YYEKEE (reference sequence). The CDR3 loop spans 15 amino acids. V gave up 0 bases and J gave up 4 bases, with 13 bases separating them. The CDR3 is CASSLEEGGSYGYTF. The CDR3 coding sequence is TGTGCCAGCAGCTTGGAAGAGGGAGGGAGCTATGGCTACACCTTC.

In this sample, this clonotype turned up many times. The genes are TRBV20-1 and TRBJ1-6; 9 nucleotides match TRBD1. Germline trimming cut 1 base from V and 5 bases from J; bases unmatched to any gene: 0. Germline CDR1 DFQATT, CDR2 SNEGSKA (reference sequence). This CDR3 region has 14 residues. The CDR3 sequence: CSARGTGDNSPLHF. The CDR3 DNA reads as TGCAGTGCTAGAGGGACAGGGGATAATTCACCCCTCCACTTT.

The chain links TRBV9 to TRBJ2-5; TRBD2 matches at 15 bases. The closer fit of TRBJ2-7 to the DNA end suggests the J call may be wrong. CDR1 SGDLS and CDR2 YYNGEE come from the germline V gene. The CDR3 length is 15 residues. The CDR3 DNA is TGTGCCAGCAGCGGGACTAGCGGGAGGGCCTACGAGCAGTACTTC. It codes for CASSGTSGRAYEQYF.

This clonotype was counted a few times. The chain uses TRBV20-1 and TRBJ2-5, with D uncertain. Germline V lookup: CDR1 DFQATT, CDR2 SNEGSKA (reference sequence). The CDR3 has 10 residues. V dropped 3 bases and J dropped 4 bases, with 3 bases sitting between them. CDR3 sequence reads: CSARTETQYF. In DNA, the CDR3 is TGCAGTGCTAGGACAGAGACCCAGTACTTC.

A note on this clonotype: Mismatch with germline at one junction end may stem from a read error. The V gene is TRBV4-1, the J gene TRBJ1-2, with a possible D match to TRBD1 (6 bases). CDR3 size: 17 residues. The germline V gene encodes CDR1 MGHRA and CDR2 YSYEKL. CDR3 nucleotide sequence: TGCGCCAGCAGCCAAGATGTATGGAACAGGGCGGGCAATGGCTGCACCTTC. Amino acid sequence: CASSQDVWNRAGNGCTF.

CDR3: CSARDVAGGPQETQYF. For the CDR3, the DNA is TGCAGTGCTAGAGATGTAGCGGGAGGCCCTCAAGAGACCCAGTACTTC. V usage is TRBV20-1 and J usage is TRBJ2-5; 10 bases align to TRBD2. CDR1 DFQATT and CDR2 SNEGSKA come from the germline V gene (reference sequence). The CDR3 is made up of 16 amino acids. Losses at the gene ends were 0 bases for V and 2 bases for J; bases not matched to a gene: 6.

This chain joins TRBV4-2 and TRBJ1-2; no clear D gene. The germline V and J ends were trimmed by 5 bases and 5 bases, with 12 bases remaining between them. The CDR3 extends over 13 amino acids. Germline loops: CDR1 LGHNA, CDR2 YNFKEQ. The CDR3 sequence is CASSLGSDYGYTF. DNA of the CDR3: TGTGCCAGCAGCTTGGGGAGTGATTATGGCTACACCTTC.

Ten or more counts support this clonotype. This chain uses TRBV24-1 with TRBJ2-5, with 11 bases lining up with TRBD2. The CDR3 runs 15 residues. The trim removed 3 bases at V and 4 bases at J, leaving 3 bases unmatched. Per the germline V gene, CDR1 is KGHDR and CDR2 is SFDVKD. CDR3 DNA sequence: TGTGCCACCAGTGATCGCGGACTAGCGGGAGAGACCCAGTACTTC. Translated, it gives CATSDRGLAGETQYF.

This clonotype was seen more than once but under ten times. The V gene is TRBV20-1, the J gene TRBJ2-5; TRBD2 aligns across 8 bases. The CDR3 covers 13 residues. J was trimmed by 1 base and V by 6 bases; bases with no gene match: 4. CDR1 and CDR2 from the germline V gene are DFQATT and SNEGSKA (reference sequence). The CDR3 here is CSAGRGAQETQYF. CDR3 sequence (DNA): TGCAGTGCCGGGAGGGGGGCCCAAGAGACCCAGTACTTC.

This clonotype has at least ten counts. The DNA for the CDR3 is TGCAGTGCCCTGACTAGCGGGGCCACCTACGAGCAGTACTTC. This encodes CSALTSGATYEQYF. The chain combines TRBV20-1 with TRBJ2-7, with 11 positions matching TRBD2. This CDR3 is built from 14 residues. In germline, CDR1 is DFQATT, CDR2 SNEGSKA (reference sequence). Germline trimming cut 6 bases from V and 2 bases from J; bases unmatched to any gene: 6.

The chain has TRBV10-3 and TRBJ2-7; D gene ambiguous. V lost 3 bases to trimming and J lost 7 bases, with 10 bases between them. The CDR3 runs to 12 residues. CDR1 and CDR2 from the germline V gene are ENHRY and SYGVKD. CDR3 nucleotide sequence: TGTGCCATCAGTGAAGGGTACGGGGAGCAGTACTTC. As protein: CAISEGYGEQYF.

Relative to its sample, this clonotype is medium-sized (0.01 to 0.1%). The chain recombines TRBV29-1 with TRBJ2-2; D gene uncertain. The V end was cut by 3 bases, the J end by 1 base, with 12 bases between. Germline CDR1 and CDR2: SQVTM and ANQGSEA. This CDR3 is 15 amino acids long. The DNA of the CDR3 is TGCAGCGTTGAGGTCGACGGCATGAACACCGGGGAGCTGTTTTTT. Amino acid sequence: CSVEVDGMNTGELFF.

The V gene is TRBV13, the J gene TRBJ2-7, with 9 bases identical to TRBD1. This CDR3 comprises 14 residues. J gave up 4 bases and V 8 bases, and 9 bases lay outside the gene matches. Germline V gene lookup returns CDR1 PRHDT and CDR2 FYEKMQ (reference sequence). CDR3 loop: CASPAGTGTYEQYF. The CDR3 coding sequence is TGTGCCAGCCCCGCCGGGACAGGGACGTACGAGCAGTACTTC.

The chain couples TRBV7-9 to TRBJ2-7; the D gene is possibly TRBD2 (5 bases). V was shortened by 4 bases and J by 3 bases, with 10 bases between the two germline ends. CDR1 and CDR2 (germline): SEHNR, FQNEAQ (reference sequence). This CDR3 contains 13 residues. This CDR3 is CASSSGLHYEQYF. DNA for the CDR3: TGTGCCAGCAGCTCCGGACTCCACTACGAGCAGTACTTC.